This T cell receptor beta chain was retrieved from a study of CD8+ T cells in alopecia areata. At the level of the study: Tofacitinib dosing lasted 6 to 18 months, which was then followed by 6 months off drug. Study observations and caveats: Uncertain still, given a single nonresponder, is whether baseline CD8+ expansion links to response.

Extracted RNA was reverse transcribed, and the resulting cDNA served as sequencing template. The repertoire was sequenced with immunoSEQ multiplex PCR; TCRdb's copy has only in-frame clones and lacks some. This table holds about 270,000 clones, around three fifths found once. Regarding this clone: The target antigen is unknown.

This sample's treatment: oral pan-JAK inhibitor, 5-10 mg twice daily. V gave up 7 bases and J gave up 2 bases; unmatched junction bases: 3. The germline V gene has CDR1 GTSNPN and CDR2 SVGIG (reference sequence). This CDR3 has 13 amino acids. This receptor was identified in a human donor with alopecia areata. This sequence joins TRBV30 and TRBJ2-5; 11 nucleotides match TRBD2. The specimen was CD4+ T cells sorted from blood, collected around week 54, from a patient treated with tofacitinib. The CDR3 is CASRLAGQETQYF. In DNA, the CDR3 is TGTGCCTCAAGACTAGCGGGGCAAGAGACCCAGTACTTC.